These T cell receptor beta chains were read from a single sample in a study of CD8 T cells in ankylosing spondylitis. TCRdb analysed the 5' RACE reads with MiXCR anew, one entry per CDR3 protein. The sample consists of about 800,000 distinct CDR3 sequences, over 9.5% of them appearing once. Specimen: blood, either unsorted or a sorted T cell fraction (not recorded which). Source of these receptors: a male donor with ankylosing spondylitis. Both conserved end residues are part of each CDR3. A D gene is named only where the DNA matches it firmly. Only some rows state a clone size, as once, few, many or a class for expanded clones.

CDR3aa | CDR3nt | j_gene | v_gene | abundance | d_gene
CASSVRPYGNTIYF | TGTGCCAGCAGTGTCCGGCCTTACGGAAACACCATATATTTT | TRBJ1-3 | TRBV2 | few | -
CASSSNRGAYNEQFF | TGCGCCAGCAGCTCAAATCGGGGAGCCTACAATGAGCAGTTCTTC | TRBJ2-1 | TRBV5-1 | - | -
CASSSRGQGQPQHF | TGTGCCAGCAGCTCCAGGGGGCAAGGGCAGCCCCAGCATTTT | TRBJ1-5 | TRBV7-2 | many | TRBD1
CASSLRGIEEQYF | TGCGCCAGCAGCTTACGGGGCATAGAGGAGCAGTACTTC | TRBJ2-7 | TRBV5-1 | few | -
CASSLFLYEQYF | TGTGCCAGCAGCTTGTTCCTTTACGAGCAGTACTTC | TRBJ2-7 | TRBV7-2 | - | -
CSASRRKGSRGDTQYF | TGCAGTGCTAGTAGAAGGAAGGGCAGCCGCGGAGATACGCAGTATTTT | TRBJ2-3 | TRBV20-1 | few | -
CASRAQQTPTEAFF | TGTGCCAGCAGAGCACAGCAGACTCCTACTGAAGCTTTCTTT | TRBJ1-1 | TRBV2 | few | -
CASSFQAGASYEQYF | TGTGCCAGCAGCTTCCAGGCAGGGGCCTCCTACGAGCAGTACTTC | TRBJ2-7 | TRBV11-2 | - | -
CASRRGSDPGANVLTF | TGTGCCAGCAGGAGGGGGTCCGACCCTGGGGCCAACGTCCTGACTTTC | TRBJ2-6 | TRBV6-1 | few | -
CASSHLRKPTYEQYF | TGCGCCAGCAGTCACCTAAGAAAACCAACCTACGAGCAGTACTTC | TRBJ2-7 | TRBV23-1 | - | -
CSVEEPRQYEQYF | TGCAGCGTTGAAGAGCCTAGACAATACGAGCAGTACTTC | TRBJ2-7 | TRBV29-1 | few | -
CASSYLHLNQPQHF | TGTGCCAGCAGTTATCTCCATCTTAATCAGCCCCAGCATTTT | TRBJ1-5 | TRBV6-2/TRBV6-3 | many | -
CASSLGLAGAGEQYF | TGCGCCAGCAGCTTGGGACTAGCGGGAGCGGGGGAGCAGTACTTC | TRBJ2-7 | TRBV5-1 | many | TRBD2
CASSPYRANTGELFF | TGTGCCAGCAGCCCATACAGGGCGAACACCGGGGAGCTGTTTTTT | TRBJ2-2 | TRBV14 | few | -
CASSYQGQATF | TGTGCCAGCAGTTACCAGGGACAGGCCACCTTC | TRBJ1-2 | TRBV6-5 | few | TRBD1
CASSYDRDTGNTIYF | TGTGCCAGCAGTTACGACAGGGATACTGGAAACACCATATATTTT | TRBJ1-3 | TRBV6-5 | many | TRBD1
CSAPPTDLYGYTF | TGCAGTGCTCCCCCCACGGACCTCTATGGCTACACCTTC | TRBJ1-2 | TRBV20-1 | few | -
CASSLAEAYNEQFF | TGCGCCAGCAGCTTGGCCGAAGCTTACAATGAGCAGTTCTTC | TRBJ2-1 | TRBV5-1 | many | -
CASSSPGATYEQYF | TGTGCCAGCAGTTCTCCGGGAGCTACCTACGAGCAGTACTTC | TRBJ2-7 | TRBV28 | - | -
CASSYSKGRGLLMNTEAFF | TGTGCCAGCAGTTACTCGAAGGGCAGGGGGCTTCTCATGAACACTGAAGCTTTCTTT | TRBJ1-1 | TRBV6-5 | - | TRBD1
CASSYPWGHTNTEAFF | TGTGCCAGCAGTTACCCATGGGGACACACGAACACTGAAGCTTTCTTT | TRBJ1-1 | TRBV6-2/TRBV6-3 | few | -
CSARRGTYGYTF | TGCAGTGCTAGAAGGGGGACCTATGGCTACACCTTC | TRBJ1-2 | TRBV20-1 | - | -
CASSYGPLYEQYF | TGCGCCAGCAGCTACGGACCCCTCTACGAGCAGTACTTC | TRBJ2-7 | TRBV5-1 | - | -
CASSITVSYEQYF | TGTGCCAGTAGTATTACGGTTTCCTACGAGCAGTACTTC | TRBJ2-7 | TRBV19 | many | -
CSARHFPGQGSYNEQFF | TGCAGTGCTAGACATTTTCCGGGACAGGGCTCCTACAATGAGCAGTTCTTC | TRBJ2-1 | TRBV20-1 | many | TRBD1
CASTGTSGTQEQFF | TGCGCCAGCACTGGGACTAGCGGGACACAAGAGCAGTTCTTC | TRBJ2-1 | TRBV5-1 | - | TRBD2
CASSLGPGLETDTQYF | TGCGCCAGCAGCTTGGGTCCGGGACTAGAGACAGATACGCAGTATTTT | TRBJ2-3 | TRBV5-1 | - | TRBD2
CSARRGGGSEAFF | TGCAGTGCTAGACGGGGAGGGGGGTCTGAAGCTTTCTTT | TRBJ1-1 | TRBV20-1 | many | -
CASSPIGLSGNTIYF | TGTGCCAGCAGCCCCATTGGACTAAGTGGAAACACCATATATTTT | TRBJ1-3 | TRBV7-9 | few | -
CSVEDGGGRDDEQFF | TGCAGCGTTGAAGATGGGGGGGGCCGGGACGATGAGCAGTTCTTC | TRBJ2-1 | TRBV29-1 | many | -
CASSLRDRPNEQFF | TGTGCCAGCAGCCTACGGGACAGACCCAATGAGCAGTTCTTC | TRBJ2-1 | TRBV9 | many | TRBD1
CASSLRWGGVSTDTQYF | TGTGCCAGCAGCTTAAGGTGGGGCGGGGTAAGCACAGATACGCAGTATTTT | TRBJ2-3 | TRBV7-2 | few | -
CASSSGLILGNEQFF | TGTGCCAGCAGTTCGGGACTGATCTTGGGCAATGAGCAGTTCTTC | TRBJ2-1 | TRBV12-3/TRBV12-4 | many | -
CASSEYWGSGGHHNEQFF | TGTGCCAGCAGTGAATATTGGGGTAGCGGGGGCCACCACAATGAGCAGTTCTTC | TRBJ2-1 | TRBV25-1 | - | TRBD2
CASSSALGDYNEQFF | TGTGCCAGCAGTTCGGCCCTGGGGGACTACAATGAGCAGTTCTTC | TRBJ2-1 | TRBV7-3 | few | -
CASSPRDGEETQYF | TGCGCCAGCAGCCCGAGGGACGGTGAAGAGACCCAGTACTTC | TRBJ2-5 | TRBV5-1 | - | -
CSVSQTGAVGNQPQHF | TGCAGCGTTTCCCAGACAGGGGCGGTAGGCAATCAGCCCCAGCATTTT | TRBJ1-5 | TRBV29-1 | many | TRBD1
CASSIRTGGFDEQYF | TGTGCCAGCAGCATCAGGACAGGGGGCTTCGACGAGCAGTACTTC | TRBJ2-7 | TRBV7-2 | - | TRBD1
CASSLGGIDSPLHF | TGTGCCAGCAGCTTAGGGGGGATCGATTCACCCCTCCACTTT | TRBJ1-6 | TRBV11-3 | - | -
CASSQSPYGDNSPLHF | TGCGCCAGCAGCCAAAGCCCTTACGGGGACAATTCACCCCTCCACTTT | TRBJ1-6 | TRBV4-3 | few | -
CASSYSAQYPPYEQYF | TGTGCCAGCAGTTACTCCGCACAGTACCCCCCGTACGAGCAGTACTTC | TRBJ2-7 | TRBV6-5 | - | -
CARSLGAGGYNEQFF | TGTGCCAGGAGCCTGGGAGCGGGGGGCTACAATGAGCAGTTCTTC | TRBJ2-1 | TRBV6-1 | few | TRBD2
CSARGGQDEKLFF | TGCAGTGCTAGAGGGGGGCAGGATGAAAAACTGTTTTTT | TRBJ1-4 | TRBV20-1 | - | -
CASSLDRVGRNTEAFF | TGTGCCAGCAGCTTAGATCGGGTAGGGAGAAACACTGAAGCTTTCTTT | TRBJ1-1 | TRBV11-2 | few | -
CASSQGWQADQPQHF | TGTGCCAGCAGCCAAGGGTGGCAGGCCGATCAGCCCCAGCATTTT | TRBJ1-5 | TRBV4-2 | - | -
CASSSGTDAYNEQFF | TGCGCCAGCAGCTCCGGGACAGATGCCTACAATGAGCAGTTCTTC | TRBJ2-1 | TRBV5-1 | many | TRBD1
CSAIRTGPQETQYF | TGCAGTGCTATCAGGACAGGACCCCAAGAGACCCAGTACTTC | TRBJ2-5 | TRBV20-1 | few | TRBD1
CASSLGTQATQYF | TGTGCCAGCAGCTTAGGGACTCAAGCAACCCAGTACTTC | TRBJ2-5 | TRBV7-3 | - | -
CASSPSGTPNTGELFF | TGTGCCAGCAGCCCCTCCGGGACGCCGAACACCGGGGAGCTGTTTTTT | TRBJ2-2 | TRBV7-8 | few | -
CSVGLLTDTQYF | TGCAGCGTTGGACTTTTGACAGATACGCAGTATTTT | TRBJ2-3 | TRBV29-1 | many | -
CAISLGPSYGYTF | TGTGCCATCAGCTTGGGACCGAGCTATGGCTACACCTTC | TRBJ1-2 | TRBV5-4 | - | -
CSASNRGGNNQPQHF | TGCAGTGCTAGTAACAGGGGGGGAAACAATCAGCCCCAGCATTTT | TRBJ1-5 | TRBV20-1 | - | TRBD1
CASSLALAGDYEQYF | TGTGCCAGCAGCTTAGCGTTAGCGGGAGACTACGAGCAGTACTTC | TRBJ2-7 | TRBV11-2 | - | TRBD2